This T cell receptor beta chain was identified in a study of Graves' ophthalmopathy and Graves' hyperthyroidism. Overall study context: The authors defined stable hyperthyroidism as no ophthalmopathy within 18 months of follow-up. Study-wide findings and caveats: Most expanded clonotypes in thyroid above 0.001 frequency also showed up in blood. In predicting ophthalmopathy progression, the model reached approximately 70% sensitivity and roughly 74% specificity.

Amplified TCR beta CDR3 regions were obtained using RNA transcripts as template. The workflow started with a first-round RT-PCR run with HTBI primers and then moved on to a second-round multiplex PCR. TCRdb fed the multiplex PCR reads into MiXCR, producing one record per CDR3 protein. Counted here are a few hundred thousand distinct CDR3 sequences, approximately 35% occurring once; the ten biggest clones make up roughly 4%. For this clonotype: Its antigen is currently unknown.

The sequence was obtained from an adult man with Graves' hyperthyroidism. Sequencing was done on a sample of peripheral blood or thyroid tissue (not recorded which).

The CDR3 nucleotides read TGCGCCAGCAGCTTGTTGAGAAAGGGATTTGTGGGCTACACCTTC. This codes for CASSLLRKGFVGYTF. V usage is TRBV5-1 and J usage is TRBJ1-2; D gene ambiguous. V lost 1 base and J lost 8, with 18 bases in between. Per germline, CDR1 SGHRS and CDR2 YFSETQ. CDR3 size: 15 residues.